The present entry profiles one T cell receptor (beta chain) with its context. Its antigen is unidentified. The CDR3 extends over 13 amino acids. V lost 1 base, J lost 6 bases, and 8 bases lay in between. The germline V gene has CDR1 SGHTA and CDR2 FQGNSA. Template switching with 5'RACE generated the TCR cDNA and added a universal primer site and UMIs. From the 5' RACE reads, TCRdb called clonotypes with MiXCR, one entry per CDR3 protein. The sample includes some 300,000 distinct CDR3 sequences, around 10% of them seen just once. The sample is drawn from a study of T cells after yellow fever vaccination. Whole-study results and caveats: Post-booster repertoires contained most primary-vaccination clones again (96% CD4, approximately 86% CD8).

This rearrangement joins TRBV7-2 to TRBJ2-3, with no clear D. This clonotype originated in a man aged 18 to 35 who received the YFV17D yellow fever vaccine. This specimen was CD4+ T cells sorted from PBMCs, taken 45 days after the yellow fever booster vaccination. In nucleotides, the CDR3 is TGTGCCAGCAGCTTAGATAAATATGATACGCAGTATTTT. As protein: CASSLDKYDTQYF.